Here is one TCR beta chain with its context. Its antigen is still unknown. No much larger clone is present one base from it, and per-base qualities are unavailable. TCR cDNA was made using 5'RACE template switching, a step that added a universal primer site and unique molecular identifiers. cDNA synthesis was primed from both the TCR alpha and TCR beta constant segments. Two PCR steps were used to amplify libraries, with sample barcodes and sequencing adapters being added in the second step. Sequencing of the libraries was done on either Illumina HiSeq 2500 (2x100 bp) or NovaSeq (2x150 bp). The source study handled its data this way. Reads were demultiplexed and collapsed into UMI consensus sequences with MIGEC, and V(D)J alignment was performed with MiXCR. Clonotypes responding to the vaccine were identified with edgeR on replicate PBMC samples, with the criteria of FDR below 0.01 and a log2 fold change above 5 up to day 15. Each bulk clonotype received a CD4 or CD8 identity based on whether the sequenced CD4 or CD8 repertoire contained that clonotype at higher abundance. Starting from the raw public reads, TCRdb applied fastp trimming at Q25, assembled clones with MiXCR and retained in-frame beta chains. Identical CDR3 protein sequences are pooled into one entry, listed with their most common genes and DNA. The V and J calls were determined by TCRdb, not by the authors. This sample comprises hundreds of thousands of distinct CDR3 sequences, about 19% of them detected only once. Of the sample, roughly 13% is held by the ten largest clones.

The treatment or condition label on this specimen signifies: live attenuated yellow fever vaccine strain. At each blood-draw timepoint, two biological replicates of bulk PBMCs were obtained. PBMCs were isolated from peripheral blood using a standard Ficoll-Paque protocol. RNA was extracted with TriZol from bulk PBMCs, CD4 and CD8 fractions, and dextramer-positive and dextramer-negative fractions. The data derive from a study of T cells after yellow fever vaccination (dated by TCRdb to between 2017 and 2020). Background for the entire study: The SMART-Seq v4 Ultra Low Input RNA kit was used to prepare libraries from fractions with low cell numbers. The cohort comprised two healthy male donors, one aged 18 to 30 and one aged 30 to 40 years. Bulk PBMC replicates and cell subsets were isolated from blood drawn at multiple timepoints before and after both primary and secondary immunization. To follow T-cell clones before and after both primary and booster YFV17D yellow fever vaccination, bulk TCR alpha and beta repertoires underwent longitudinal sequencing.

What the authors observed across the whole study: Compared with the primary T-cell response, the secondary T-cell response was weaker but faster, peaking on day 5 rather than day 15. Computational filtering was required because FACS-sorted repertoires could contain abundant contaminating clonotypes from the bulk population. After the booster, most clones that had expanded after primary vaccination were detected again (around 96% of CD4 and 88% of CD8), suggesting broad maintenance of memory. A small fraction of clonotypes appeared in both the CD4 and CD8 compartments, likely as a result of convergent recombination. The study included only a couple of donors, which limits how far the findings can be generalized.

CDR1 and CDR2, per the germline V gene (reference sequence), are LGHDT and YNNKEL. The CDR3 contains 14 residues, cysteine and phenylalanine counted. The entry retains the CDR3 DNA only, 42 bases that are in frame from base 1. V is cut by 4 bases and J by 5 bases, and the space between the germline ends is 13 bases. The sequence joins TRBV3-1 to TRBJ2-3; too little of a D gene remains to name it. Source: PBMCs, taken 15 days after the yellow fever booster vaccination. The origin of this receptor is a man aged 30 to 45 who received the YFV17D yellow fever vaccine. The DNA sequence follows: TGTGCCAGCAGCCCTCTCAAGGCGGTAGATACGCAGTATTTT. Translated, it reads CASSPLKAVDTQYF.